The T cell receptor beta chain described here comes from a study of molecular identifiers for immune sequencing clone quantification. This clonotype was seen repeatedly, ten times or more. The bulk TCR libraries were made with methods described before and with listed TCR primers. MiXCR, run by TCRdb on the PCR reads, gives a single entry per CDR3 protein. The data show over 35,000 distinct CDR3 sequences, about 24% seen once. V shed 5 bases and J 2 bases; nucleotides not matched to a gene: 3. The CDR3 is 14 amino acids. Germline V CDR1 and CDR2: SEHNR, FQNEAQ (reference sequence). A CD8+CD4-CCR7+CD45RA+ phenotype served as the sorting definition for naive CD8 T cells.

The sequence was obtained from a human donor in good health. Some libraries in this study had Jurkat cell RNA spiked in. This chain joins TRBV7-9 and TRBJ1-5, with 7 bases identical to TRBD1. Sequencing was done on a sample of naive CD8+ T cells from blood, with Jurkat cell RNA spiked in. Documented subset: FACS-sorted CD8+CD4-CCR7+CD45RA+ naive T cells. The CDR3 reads CASSDGTGNQPQHF. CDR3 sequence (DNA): TGTGCCAGCAGCGACGGGACAGGCAATCAGCCCCAGCATTTT.